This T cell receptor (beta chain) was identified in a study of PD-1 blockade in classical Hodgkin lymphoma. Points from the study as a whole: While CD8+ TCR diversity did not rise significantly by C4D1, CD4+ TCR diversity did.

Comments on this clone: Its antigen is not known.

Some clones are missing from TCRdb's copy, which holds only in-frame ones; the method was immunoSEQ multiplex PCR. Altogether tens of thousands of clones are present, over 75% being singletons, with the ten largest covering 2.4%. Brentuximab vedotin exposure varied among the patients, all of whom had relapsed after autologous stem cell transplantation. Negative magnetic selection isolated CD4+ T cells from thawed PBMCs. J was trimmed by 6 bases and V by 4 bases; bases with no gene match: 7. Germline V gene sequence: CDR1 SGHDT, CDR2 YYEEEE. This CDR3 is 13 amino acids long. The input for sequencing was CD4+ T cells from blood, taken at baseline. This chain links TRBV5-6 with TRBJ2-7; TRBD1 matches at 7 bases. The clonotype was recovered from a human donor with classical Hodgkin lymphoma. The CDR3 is CASSLASGGEQYF. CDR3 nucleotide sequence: TGTGCCAGCAGCCTCGCATCAGGGGGCGAGCAGTACTTC.